The 27 T cell receptor beta chains below all came from one sample that was sequenced in a study of blood T cell repertoires in COVID-19. Libraries were prepared by immunoSEQ multiplex PCR; TCRdb keeps only in-frame clonotypes and omits some of them. The table has 150,000 to 200,000 clones, around 85% seen once. The sequenced sample was peripheral blood. These receptors were taken from a man in his 60s with active or convalescent COVID-19.

This CDR3 is CASSWGLGTDTQYF. The CDR3 DNA sequence: TGTGCCAGCAGTTGGGGACTAGGGACAGATACGCAGTATTTT. J is TRBJ2-3 and V is TRBV6-5; 8 bases map to TRBD2. Germline V gene sequence: CDR1 MNHEY, CDR2 SVGAGI. This CDR3 spans 14 amino acids. V lost 4 bases and J lost 3; bases outside the gene matches: 3.

The chain links TRBV6-5 to TRBJ2-1; the D gene is possibly TRBD2 (6 bases). Germline V gene lookup returns CDR1 MNHEY and CDR2 SVGAGI. CDR3 length: 15 amino acids. V lost 0 bases and J 6 bases, leaving 12 bases between the germline ends. Here the CDR3 reads CASSYSWGVGNEQFF. The CDR3 nucleotides are TGTGCCAGCAGTTACTCGTGGGGGGTGGGCAATGAGCAGTTCTTC.

J is TRBJ1-2 and V is TRBV29-1; possible D gene TRBD1, 6 bases. Germline V lookup: CDR1 SQVTM, CDR2 ANQGSEA. Trimming took 7 bases from V and 0 from J, leaving 15 bases between them. This CDR3 spans 14 amino acids. The DNA for the CDR3 is TGCAGCGCCTGGACAGCCATGACTAACTATGGCTACACCTTC. Translation gives CSAWTAMTNYGYTF.

The chain has TRBV5-4 and TRBJ2-1; TRBD1 matches at 10 bases. The CDR3 length is 15 residues. The V gene end was trimmed by 3 bases and the J gene end by 8 bases; junction bases not matched to a gene: 8. Looked up from germline, CDR1 is SGHNT and CDR2 is YYREEE (reference sequence). CDR3 amino acids: CASSSRDRGNDEQFF. The DNA of the CDR3 is TGTGCCAGCAGCTCCCGGGACAGGGGAAACGATGAGCAGTTCTTC.

V and J are TRBV5-1 and TRBJ2-2, with 8 bases that match TRBD2. Germline V gives CDR1 SGHRS, CDR2 YFSETQ. V was clipped by 2 bases and J by 3 bases; unmatched bases: 6. The CDR3 sequence is 16 residues long. The CDR3 is CASSFTSGHDTGELFF. CDR3 bases: TGCGCCAGCAGCTTTACTAGCGGCCACGACACCGGGGAGCTGTTTTTT. Full variable domain (rest looked up from reference TRBV5-1 and TRBJ2-2): KAGVTQTPRYLIKTRGQQVTLSCSPISGHRSVSWYQQTPGQGLQFLFEYFSETQRNKGNFPGRFSGRQFSNSRSEMNVSTLELGDSALYLCASSFTSGHDTGELFFGEGSRLTVL.

This chain connects TRBV24-1 to TRBJ2-1; TRBD2 might be the D (5 bases). CDR1 and CDR2 (germline): KGHDR, SFDVKD. V was pared by 5 bases and J by 10 bases, with 17 bases between. The CDR3 length is 14 residues. Here the CDR3 reads CATSALASPNEQFF. CDR3 sequence (DNA): TGTGCCACCAGTGCCCTAGCCTCCCCCAACGAGCAGTTCTTC.

V is TRBV7-2 and J is TRBJ1-1; a weak D match, TRBD1 (5 bases). Between the trimmed V and J ends, which lost 5 bases and 3 bases, there was a span of 13 bases. CDR1 is SGHTA and CDR2 is FQGNSA in the germline V gene. The CDR3 consists of 14 residues. The CDR3 bases are TGTGCCAGCAGCGTTAGTTGGGGGGACACTGAAGCTTTCTTT. Residues: CASSVSWGDTEAFF.

The chain is built from TRBV2 and TRBJ1-1, with 9 bases matching TRBD1. Germline assignment: CDR1 SNHLY and CDR2 FYNNEI. The CDR3 has 13 residues. Losses at the gene ends were 3 bases for V and 9 bases for J; bases not matched to a gene: 5. As DNA, the CDR3 is TGTGCCAGCAGTGATATACAGGGGGCGCAAGCTTTCTTT. It codes for CASSDIQGAQAFF.

The V and J genes are TRBV3-1 (or the pseudogene TRBV3-2) and TRBJ2-3; 11 bases are shared with TRBD2. Germline V gives CDR1 LGHDT, CDR2 YNNKEL (reference sequence). The CDR3 consists of 18 residues. The V gene end was trimmed by 3 bases and the J gene end by 1 base; junction bases not matched to a gene: 9. This chain's CDR3 is CASSQSASGRPRTDTQYF. The CDR3 nucleotides are TGTGCCAGCAGCCAGAGTGCTAGCGGGAGGCCCCGCACAGATACGCAGTATTTT.

CDR3 bases: TGTGCCAGCAGTTCAGAGGTGGAGTATGGCTACACCTTC. Translated, it gives CASSSEVEYGYTF. The chain uses TRBV28 and TRBJ1-2; D not certain. Germline V gene lookup returns CDR1 MDHEN and CDR2 SYDVKM. This CDR3 region has 13 residues. V shed 4 bases and J shed 5 bases, with 11 bases lying between them.

Concerning this clone itself: Other DNA sequences from this sample encode an identical CDR3 as well. This chain joins TRBV6-5 and TRBJ2-7; D not resolved. V dropped 8 bases and J dropped 1 base, with 12 bases sitting between them. The CDR3 is 13 amino acids. The germline V gene encodes CDR1 MNHEY and CDR2 SVGAGI. CDR3 protein: CASRASGSYEQYF. CDR3 nucleotides: TGTGCCAGCCGAGCGAGTGGGTCCTACGAGCAGTACTTC.

The chain employs TRBV2 and TRBJ1-5; 9 bases are a match to TRBD1. CDR1 is SNHLY and CDR2 is FYNNEI in the germline V gene. The CDR3 totals 15 residues. Losses at the gene ends were 6 bases for V and 7 bases for J; bases not matched to a gene: 10. DNA of the CDR3: TGTGCCAGCAGAGAGAAGGACAGGGGCGTACAGCCCCAGCATTTT. Translating gives CASREKDRGVQPQHF.

This clone was observed a few times. This chain joins TRBV5-1 and TRBJ1-2, with D possibly being TRBD1 (6 bases). Per germline, CDR1 SGHRS and CDR2 YFSETQ. The CDR3 sequence is 12 residues long. V was pared by 7 bases and J by 4 bases, with 11 bases between. The CDR3 bases are TGCGCCAGCTCAACACAGGGCTATGGCTACACCTTC. Translated, it gives CASSTQGYGYTF.

This clone was recorded only once. The chain has TRBV18 and TRBJ1-1; D gene uncertain. The CDR3 is 17 amino acids. Trimming cost V 0 bases and J 1 base, with 15 bases left between them. CDR1 KGHSH and CDR2 LQKENI come from the germline V gene. This chain's CDR3 is CASSPPNLRIRNTEAFF. CDR3 nucleotides: TGTGCCAGCTCACCACCGAATTTGCGGATTCGGAACACTGAAGCTTTCTTT. The variable domain in full, completed from reference TRBV18 and TRBJ1-1, reads NAGVMQNPRHLVRRRGQEARLRCSPMKGHSHVYWYRQLPEEGLKFMVYLQKENIIDESGMPKERFSAEFPKEGPSILRIQQVVRGDSAAYFCASSPPNLRIRNTEAFFGQGTRLTVV.

This chain joins TRBV6-4 and TRBJ1-2, with 10 bases identical to TRBD1. The CDR3 loop spans 15 amino acids. Per germline, CDR1 MRHNA and CDR2 SNTAGT. Germline trimming cut 6 bases from V and 2 bases from J; bases unmatched to any gene: 6. The CDR3: CASREQTGGNYGYTF. The CDR3, as DNA: TGTGCCAGCAGGGAACAGACAGGGGGCAACTATGGCTACACCTTC.

The chain has TRBV5-1 and TRBJ1-6, with TRBD1 identical over 7 bases. With V trimmed by 1 base and J by 10 bases, 8 bases remained unmatched. CDR1 is SGHRS and CDR2 is YFSETQ in the germline V gene. The CDR3 has 15 amino acids. The CDR3 sequence is CASSLQGVTVSPLHF. DNA for the CDR3: TGCGCCAGCAGCTTGCAGGGGGTTACGGTCTCACCCCTCCACTTT.

J is TRBJ1-5 and V is TRBV7-9; TRBD1 matches at 7 bases. Looked up from germline, CDR1 is SEHNR and CDR2 is FQNEAQ (reference sequence). There are 16 residues in the CDR3. J gave up 0 bases and V 5 bases, and 7 bases lay outside the gene matches. The CDR3 nucleotides are TGTGCCAGCAGCCCCGGGACAGACTCTAGCAATCAGCCCCAGCATTTT. Its protein product is CASSPGTDSSNQPQHF.

The rearrangement joins TRBV6-1 to TRBJ1-4; 9 bases line up with TRBD1. CDR1 and CDR2 (germline): MNHNS, SASEGT. The CDR3 loop spans 16 amino acids. V dropped 1 base and J dropped 8; count of bases not matched to a gene: 8. The CDR3 nucleotides are TGTGCCAGCAGTGAAGGGGACAGGGCCGCGGGGGAAAAACTGTTTTTT. The encoded protein is CASSEGDRAAGEKLFF.

The chain recombines TRBV5-1 with TRBJ1-1, with TRBD1 matching over 7 bases. V was pared by 5 bases and J by 1 base, with 5 bases of the junction left unmatched. Germline V lookup: CDR1 SGHRS, CDR2 YFSETQ. The CDR3 runs to 14 residues. CDR3 sequence: CASRSDRANTEAFF. CDR3 DNA: TGCGCCAGCAGGTCCGACAGGGCGAACACTGAAGCTTTCTTT.

This chain links TRBV2 with TRBJ2-2, with TRBD2 matching over 10 bases. This CDR3 has 16 residues. Germline CDR1 and CDR2: SNHLY and FYNNEI. With V trimmed by 6 bases and J by 2 bases, 6 bases remained unmatched. CDR3 in DNA: TGTGCCAGCAGACGGAGCGGGGGGGCCAACACCGGGGAGCTGTTTTTT. It yields the protein CASRRSGGANTGELFF.

The CDR3 DNA follows: TGTGCCAGCAGCTTGGGAGGGGGCGTACATCAGCCCCAGCATTTT. Amino acids: CASSLGGGVHQPQHF. This chain joins TRBV5-5 and TRBJ1-5; TRBD1 matches at 7 bases. V lost 0 bases, J lost 5 bases, and 5 bases stayed unmatched. Per the germline V gene, CDR1 is SGHKS and CDR2 is YYEKEE (reference sequence). The CDR3 length is 15 residues.

This chain uses TRBV6-2 or TRBV6-3 with TRBJ2-5; 14 bases map to TRBD2. From germline, CDR1 is MNHEY and CDR2 SVGEGT. The CDR3 is 17 residues long. V trimming: 3 bases; J trimming: 3 bases; junction bases outside the gene matches: 6. The CDR3 region has the DNA TGTGCCAGCAGTTATCCCGGACTAGCGGGGGGAAAAGAGACCCAGTACTTC. Translated, it gives CASSYPGLAGGKETQYF.

Only one count was recorded for this clone. The rearrangement uses TRBV5-1 and TRBJ2-7, with 7 positions matching TRBD2. The trim removed 5 bases at V and 6 bases at J, leaving 17 bases unmatched. Germline V gives CDR1 SGHRS, CDR2 YFSETQ. The CDR3 is made up of 16 amino acids. The CDR3 region is CASSRLLAAGGSEQYF. The DNA for the CDR3 is TGCGCCAGCAGTCGTCTTCTAGCGGCCGGCGGTAGCGAGCAGTACTTC.

This clone turned up a few times. The CDR3 protein is CASSPTGRRSPLHF. CDR3 nucleotides: TGCGCCAGCAGTCCAACAGGCCGCCGTTCACCCCTCCACTTT. V usage is TRBV23-1 and J usage is TRBJ1-6; D is perhaps TRBD1 (5 bases). TRBV23-1 has ORF status, its function being uncertain. This CDR3 is built from 14 residues. Trimming removed 4 bases at V and 9 bases at J, with 13 bases between.

DNA for the CDR3: TGTGCCAGCTCACCACCGTCCCCAGGAAACAATGAGCAGTTCTTC. Translated: CASSPPSPGNNEQFF. The chain links TRBV18 to TRBJ2-1; D is unclear. Trimming left V 0 bases short and J 5 bases short, with 11 bases between. The CDR3 totals 15 residues. Looked up from germline, CDR1 is KGHSH and CDR2 is LQKENI.

The J gene is TRBJ1-3, the V gene TRBV6-5; 7 nucleotides match TRBD1. J lost 3 bases, V lost 5 bases, and 7 bases had no gene match. Germline V gene data show CDR1 as MNHEY and CDR2 as SVGAGI. The CDR3 is 15 amino acids. CDR3 sequence: CASSQQGFYGNTIYF. The CDR3 DNA reads TGTGCCAGCAGTCAACAGGGGTTTTATGGAAACACCATATATTTT.

The chain recombines TRBV28 with TRBJ1-1; no clear D gene. The CDR3 is 14 amino acids. The germline V gene has CDR1 MDHEN and CDR2 SYDVKM. The V gene lost 3 bases and the J gene lost 1 base, with 9 bases spanning the gap. CDR3 in DNA: TGTGCCAGCAGTTTGGGGAGTGGGAACACTGAAGCTTTCTTT. Its translation is CASSLGSGNTEAFF.